Described below is a single T cell receptor (beta chain) sequence and its context. The CDR3 runs to 15 residues. V was cut by 6 bases and J by 1 base, with 14 bases left in between. Germline values: CDR1 LNHDA, CDR2 SQIVND (reference sequence). This sample is part of a study of blood T cell repertoires in COVID-19. Overall study context: Researchers got acute and convalescent COVID-19 samples from the United States, Italy and Spain. Sample material is recorded as cDNA or gDNA derived from T cells, B-cell-depleted T cells, or PBMCs.

Original processing methods: Nucleated cell number was recorded as an estimate derived from reference gene primer amplification. Here immunoSEQ multiplex PCR was the method, and the copy in TCRdb shows in-frame clones only, minus some. V and J calls and clone size are given by that table; D and trimming were obtained from the DNA. The repertoire holds around 88,000 clones, with about 85% as singletons. This TCR was recovered from a man aged 55-75 years with acute or convalescent COVID-19. The genes are TRBV19 and TRBJ2-3; maybe TRBD1 (6 bases). Sequenced sample: peripheral blood. Here the CDR3 reads CASSPQGWGTDTQYF. CDR3 DNA sequence: TGTGCCAGTAGCCCCCAGGGGTGGGGCACAGATACGCAGTATTTT.